These T cell receptor beta chains were read from a single sample in a study of OX40 agonist ivuxolimab in advanced cancers. Method: immunoSEQ multiplex PCR; TCRdb's copy keeps in-frame clones and lacks some. The sample yields 30,000 to 45,000 clones, 82% seen once. The source was CD4+ or CD8+ T cells sorted from blood, collected in a trial of the OX40 agonist ivuxolimab. The receptor source for this set is an adult with an advanced solid tumor such as melanoma, head and neck, liver or kidney cancer. Each CDR3 is given with its conserved first and last residue. D genes are given only for firm matches. Some rows mark clone size as missing; the rest say once, few, many or name a class of expanded clone.

j_call,d_call,clone_size,v_call,cdr3_length,cdr3_aa,cdr3_nt
TRBJ2-3,-,-,TRBV6-5,15,CATQRSRLITDTQYF,TGTGCCACACAACGTAGCAGACTTATCACAGATACGCAGTATTTT
TRBJ2-1,TRBD2,-,TRBV10-2,17,CASSESLAGSSYNEQFF,TGCGCCAGCAGTGAGTCTCTAGCGGGGAGCTCCTACAATGAGCAGTTCTTC
TRBJ1-1,-,-,TRBV5-4,14,CASHNPGAETEAFF,TGTGCCAGCCACAACCCAGGGGCGGAGACTGAAGCTTTCTTT
TRBJ2-7,-,-,TRBV6-5,12,CASRTSMDEQYF,TGTGCCAGCAGAACAAGCATGGACGAGCAGTACTTC
TRBJ2-7,TRBD1,-,TRBV2,14,CASSGTGSVYEQYF,TGTGCCAGCAGTGGGACAGGGTCTGTATACGAGCAGTACTTC
TRBJ1-1,TRBD1,-,TRBV18,16,CASSPRPTGENTEAFF,TGTGCCAGCTCACCCCGGCCGACAGGGGAGAACACTGAAGCTTTCTTT
TRBJ1-5,TRBD1,-,TRBV30,13,CAWSATGGQPQHF,TGTGCCTGGAGTGCTACAGGGGGTCAGCCCCAGCATTTT
TRBJ2-1,TRBD2,-,TRBV9,15,CASGQRGTSYNEQFF,TGTGCCAGCGGTCAGCGGGGGACCTCCTACAATGAGCAGTTCTTC
TRBJ2-7,TRBD2,-,TRBV27,12,CASKAGAHEQYF,TGTGCCAGCAAAGCGGGAGCCCACGAGCAGTACTTC
TRBJ2-5,-,-,TRBV7-3,15,CASSQGLGKEETQYF,TGTGCCAGCAGCCAAGGCTTGGGTAAAGAAGAGACCCAGTACTTC
TRBJ2-4,TRBD1,few,TRBV4-1,18,CASSHTRDRGRAKNIQYF,TGCGCCAGCAGCCATACCCGGGACAGGGGGAGGGCCAAAAACATTCAGTACTTC
TRBJ2-7,TRBD1,-,TRBV9,15,CASSIGQGNSYEQYF,TGTGCCAGCAGCATCGGACAGGGGAATTCCTACGAGCAGTACTTC
TRBJ2-2,TRBD2,-,TRBV11-2,15,CASSLGLAGTGELFF,TGTGCCAGCAGCTTGGGACTAGCGGGGACCGGGGAGCTGTTTTTT
TRBJ2-4,-,-,TRBV5-6,14,CASTLGRFKNIQYF,TGTGCCAGCACCCTGGGACGGTTCAAAAACATTCAGTACTTC
TRBJ1-4,TRBD1,-,TRBV5-8,17,CASSLFRGTATNEKLFF,TGTGCCAGCAGCTTGTTCCGGGGGACAGCAACTAATGAAAAACTGTTTTTT
TRBJ2-3,TRBD1,-,TRBV7-3,15,CASSQTGGRTDTQYF,TGTGCCAGCAGTCAAACAGGGGGCCGCACAGATACGCAGTATTTT
TRBJ1-5,-,-,TRBV18,12,CASSRGNQPQHF,TGTGCCAGCTCACGGGGCAATCAGCCCCAGCATTTT
TRBJ1-2,-,few,TRBV7-3,13,CATIAGQGYGYTF,TGTGCCACTATCGCTGGGCAAGGGTATGGCTACACCTTC
TRBJ2-3,-,-,TRBV19,15,CASSIDRGGTDTQYF,TGTGCCAGTAGTATAGATCGAGGGGGCACAGATACGCAGTATTTT
TRBJ2-2,TRBD1,-,TRBV7-6,16,CASSLLLGQGHRELFF,TGTGCCAGCAGCTTGTTACTAGGACAGGGTCACCGGGAGCTGTTTTTT